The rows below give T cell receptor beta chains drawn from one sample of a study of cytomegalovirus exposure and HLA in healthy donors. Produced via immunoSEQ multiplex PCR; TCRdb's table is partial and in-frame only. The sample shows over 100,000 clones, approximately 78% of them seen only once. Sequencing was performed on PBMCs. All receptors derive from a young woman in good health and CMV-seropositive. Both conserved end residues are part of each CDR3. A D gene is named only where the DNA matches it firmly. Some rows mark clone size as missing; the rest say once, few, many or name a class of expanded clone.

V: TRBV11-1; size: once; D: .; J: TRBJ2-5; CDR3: CASSLDLGGETQYF; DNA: TGTGCCAGCAGCTTAGATCTTGGTGGCGAGACCCAGTACTTC
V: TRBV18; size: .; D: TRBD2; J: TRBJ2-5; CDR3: CASSPRTSGQETQYF; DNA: TGTGCCAGCTCACCCCGGACTAGCGGCCAAGAGACCCAGTACTTC
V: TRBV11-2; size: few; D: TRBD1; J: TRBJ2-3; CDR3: CASSFRQGIGAQYF; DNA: TGTGCCAGCAGCTTTCGACAGGGGATTGGGGCGCAGTATTTT
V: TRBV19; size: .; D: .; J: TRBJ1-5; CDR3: CASTNGRGNQPQHF; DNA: TGTGCCAGTACTAATGGGAGGGGCAATCAGCCCCAGCATTTT
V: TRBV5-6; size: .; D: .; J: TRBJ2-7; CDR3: CASSRLGEPYEQYF; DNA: TGTGCCAGCAGCCGATTAGGGGAACCTTACGAGCAGTACTTC
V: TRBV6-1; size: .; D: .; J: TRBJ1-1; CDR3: CASSESPPGEAFF; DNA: TGTGCCAGCAGTGAAAGCCCGCCAGGCGAAGCTTTCTTT
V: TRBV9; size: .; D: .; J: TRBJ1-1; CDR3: CASSPQGSFTEAFF; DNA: TGTGCCAGCAGCCCCCAGGGATCATTCACTGAAGCTTTCTTT
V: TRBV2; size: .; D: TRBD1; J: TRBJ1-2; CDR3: CASTPLGQHYGYTF; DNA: TGTGCCAGCACCCCCCTGGGACAGCACTATGGCTACACCTTC
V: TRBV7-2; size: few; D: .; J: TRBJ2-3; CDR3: CASSPSVGRTDTQYF; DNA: TGTGCCAGCAGCCCTAGCGTAGGTCGCACAGATACGCAGTATTTT
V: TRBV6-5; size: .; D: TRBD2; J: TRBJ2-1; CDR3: CASSRRGGSMNEQFF; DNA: TGTGCCAGCAGCCGCCGGGGGGGCAGTATGAATGAGCAGTTCTTC
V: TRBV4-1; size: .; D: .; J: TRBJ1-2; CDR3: CASSPPGFTGGYTF; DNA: TGCGCCAGCAGCCCCCCCGGGTTCACTGGGGGCTACACCTTC
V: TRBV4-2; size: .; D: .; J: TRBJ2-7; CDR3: CASSQAGGEGEQYF; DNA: TGTGCCAGCAGCCAGGCTGGGGGCGAGGGCGAGCAGTACTTC
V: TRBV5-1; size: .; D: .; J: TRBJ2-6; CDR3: CASSLDFLSGANVLTF; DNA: TGCGCCAGCAGCTTGGACTTTCTCTCTGGGGCCAACGTCCTGACTTTC
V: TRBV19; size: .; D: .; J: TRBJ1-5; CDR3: CASTQGYQPQHF; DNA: TGTGCCAGCACACAGGGATACCAGCCCCAGCATTTT
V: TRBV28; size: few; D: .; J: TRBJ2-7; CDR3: CASRRGGLGEQYF; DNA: TGTGCCAGCAGGCGAGGGGGATTGGGCGAGCAGTACTTC
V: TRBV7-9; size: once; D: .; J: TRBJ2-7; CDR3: CASSPPRTYEQYF; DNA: TGTGCCAGCAGCCCTCCTAGAACATACGAGCAGTACTTC
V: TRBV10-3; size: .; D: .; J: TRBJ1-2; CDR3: CAISAPTPGGTGGYTF; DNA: TGTGCCATCAGTGCCCCTACCCCAGGAGGGACGGGAGGCTACACCTTC
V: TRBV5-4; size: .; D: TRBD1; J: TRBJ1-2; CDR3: CASSRKMSSGTGVYGYTF; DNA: TGTGCCAGCAGCCGAAAAATGTCATCCGGGACAGGGGTCTATGGCTACACCTTC
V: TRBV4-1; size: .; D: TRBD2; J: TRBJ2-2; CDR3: CASSQALAGGAGELFF; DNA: TGCGCCAGCAGCCAAGCCCTAGCGGGGGGAGCCGGGGAGCTGTTTTTT
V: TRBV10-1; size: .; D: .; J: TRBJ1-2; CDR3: CATRGYTF; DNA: TGCGCCACCCGTGGCTACACCTTC
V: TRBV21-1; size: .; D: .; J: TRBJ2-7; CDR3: CASTPVTESSYEQYF; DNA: TGTGCCAGCACCCCGGTAACGGAGAGCTCCTACGAGCAGTACTTC
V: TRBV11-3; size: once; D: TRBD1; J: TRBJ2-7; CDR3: CASSLDRDYEQYF; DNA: TGTGCCAGCAGCCTCGACAGGGACTACGAGCAGTACTTC
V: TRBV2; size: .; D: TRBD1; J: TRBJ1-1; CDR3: CASSEVGTAEAFF; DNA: TGTGCCAGCAGTGAAGTTGGGACAGCTGAAGCTTTCTTT
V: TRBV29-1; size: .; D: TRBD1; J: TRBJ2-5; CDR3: CSVWGQQETQYF; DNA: TGCAGCGTATGGGGACAGCAAGAGACCCAGTACTTC
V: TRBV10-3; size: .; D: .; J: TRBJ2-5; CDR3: CAISESGFVRGQETQYF; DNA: TGTGCCATCAGTGAGTCGGGTTTCGTAAGGGGGCAAGAGACCCAGTACTTC
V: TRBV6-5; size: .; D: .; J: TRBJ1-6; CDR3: CASSLRDTHNSPLHF; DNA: TGTGCCAGCAGTCTCCGGGACACGCATAATTCACCCCTCCACTTT
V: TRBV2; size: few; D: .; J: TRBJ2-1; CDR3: CASSVVRDNEQFF; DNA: TGTGCCAGCAGTGTCGTCCGGGACAATGAGCAGTTCTTC
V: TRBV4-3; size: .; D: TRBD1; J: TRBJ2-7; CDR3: CASSQAQGAYEQYF; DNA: TGCGCCAGCAGCCAAGCTCAGGGGGCCTACGAGCAGTACTTC
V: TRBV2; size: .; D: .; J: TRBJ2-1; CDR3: CASSEDRVGENEQFF; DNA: TGTGCCAGCAGTGAAGACAGGGTTGGTGAGAATGAGCAGTTCTTC
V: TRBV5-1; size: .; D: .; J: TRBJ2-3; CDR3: CASSFRFGGAYTDTQYF; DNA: TGCGCCAGCAGCTTTAGGTTCGGCGGGGCTTACACAGATACGCAGTATTTT
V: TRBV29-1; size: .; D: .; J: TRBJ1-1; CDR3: CSVGQMNTEAFF; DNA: TGCAGCGTTGGTCAGATGAACACTGAAGCTTTCTTT
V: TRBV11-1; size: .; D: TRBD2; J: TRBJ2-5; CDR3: CASRGPGLAGEETQYF; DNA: TGTGCCAGCAGGGGGCCGGGGCTAGCGGGGGAGGAGACCCAGTACTTC